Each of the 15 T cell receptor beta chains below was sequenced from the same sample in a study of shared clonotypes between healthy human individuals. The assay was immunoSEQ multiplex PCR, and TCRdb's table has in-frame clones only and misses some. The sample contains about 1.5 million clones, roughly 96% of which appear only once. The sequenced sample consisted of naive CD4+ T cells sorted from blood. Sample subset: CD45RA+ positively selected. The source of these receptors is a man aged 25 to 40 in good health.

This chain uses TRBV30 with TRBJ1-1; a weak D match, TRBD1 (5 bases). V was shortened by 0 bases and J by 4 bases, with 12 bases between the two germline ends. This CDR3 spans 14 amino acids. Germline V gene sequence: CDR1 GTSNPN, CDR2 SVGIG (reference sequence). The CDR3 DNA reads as TGTGCCTGGAGTGTACAGTCCAGGGTCACTGAAGCTTTCTTT. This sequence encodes CAWSVQSRVTEAFF.

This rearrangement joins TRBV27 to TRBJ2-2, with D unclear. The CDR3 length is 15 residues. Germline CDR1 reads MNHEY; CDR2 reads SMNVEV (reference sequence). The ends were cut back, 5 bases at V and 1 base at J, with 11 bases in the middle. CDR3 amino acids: CASSLRSENTGELFF. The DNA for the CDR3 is TGTGCCAGCAGTCTCCGCAGTGAGAACACCGGGGAGCTGTTTTTT.

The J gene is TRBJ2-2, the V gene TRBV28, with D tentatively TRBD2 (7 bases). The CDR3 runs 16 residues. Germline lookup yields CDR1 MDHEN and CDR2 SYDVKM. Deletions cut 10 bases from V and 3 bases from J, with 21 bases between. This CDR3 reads CATSLIGGLYTGELFF. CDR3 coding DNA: TGTGCCACCTCATTAATCGGGGGGCTCTACACCGGGGAGCTGTTTTTT.

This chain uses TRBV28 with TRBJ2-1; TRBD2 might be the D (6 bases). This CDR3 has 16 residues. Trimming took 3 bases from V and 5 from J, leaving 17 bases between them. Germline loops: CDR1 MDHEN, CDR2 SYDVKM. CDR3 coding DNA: TGTGCCAGCAGTTTCCCGGGACTGAGCGACAACAATGAGCAGTTCTTC. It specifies CASSFPGLSDNNEQFF. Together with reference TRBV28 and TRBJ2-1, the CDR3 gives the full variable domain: DVKVTQSSRYLVKRTGEKVFLECVQDMDHENMFWYRQDPGLGLRLIYFSYDVKMKEKGDIPEGYSVSREKKERFSLILESASTNQTSMYLCASSFPGLSDNNEQFFGPGTRLTVL.

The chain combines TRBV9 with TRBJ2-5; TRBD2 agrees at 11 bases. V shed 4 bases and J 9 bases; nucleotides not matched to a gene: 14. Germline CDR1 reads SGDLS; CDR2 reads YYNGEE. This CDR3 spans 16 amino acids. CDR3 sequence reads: CASSPPGTSGSRSQYF. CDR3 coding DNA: TGTGCCAGCAGCCCCCCCGGGACTAGCGGCTCGAGGTCCCAGTACTTC.

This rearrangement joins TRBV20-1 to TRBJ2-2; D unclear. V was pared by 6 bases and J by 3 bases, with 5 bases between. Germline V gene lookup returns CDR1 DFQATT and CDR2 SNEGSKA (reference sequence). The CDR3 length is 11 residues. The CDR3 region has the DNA TGCAGTGCCCCCTACACCGGGGAGCTGTTTTTT. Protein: CSAPYTGELFF.

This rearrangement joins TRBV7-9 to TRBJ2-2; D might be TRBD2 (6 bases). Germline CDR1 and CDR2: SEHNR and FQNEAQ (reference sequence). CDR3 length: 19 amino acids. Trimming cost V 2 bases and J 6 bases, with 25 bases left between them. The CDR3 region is CASSLNHIGGRVNAGELFF. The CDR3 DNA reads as TGTGCCAGCAGCTTAAATCATATAGGAGGGCGGGTCAACGCCGGGGAGCTGTTTTTT.

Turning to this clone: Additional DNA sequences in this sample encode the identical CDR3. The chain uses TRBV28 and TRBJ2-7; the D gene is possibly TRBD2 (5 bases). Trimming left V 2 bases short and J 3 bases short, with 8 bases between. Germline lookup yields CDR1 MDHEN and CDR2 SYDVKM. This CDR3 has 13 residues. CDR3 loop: CASSLAGGYEQYF. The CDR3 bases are TGTGCCAGCAGTTTAGCGGGTGGCTACGAGCAGTACTTC.

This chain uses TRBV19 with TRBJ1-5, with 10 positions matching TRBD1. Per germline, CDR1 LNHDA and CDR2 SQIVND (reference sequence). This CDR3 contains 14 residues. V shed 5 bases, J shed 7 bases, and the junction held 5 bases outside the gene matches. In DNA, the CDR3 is TGTGCCAGTAGTCGACAGGGGGCAGGACAGCCCCAGCATTTT. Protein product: CASSRQGAGQPQHF.

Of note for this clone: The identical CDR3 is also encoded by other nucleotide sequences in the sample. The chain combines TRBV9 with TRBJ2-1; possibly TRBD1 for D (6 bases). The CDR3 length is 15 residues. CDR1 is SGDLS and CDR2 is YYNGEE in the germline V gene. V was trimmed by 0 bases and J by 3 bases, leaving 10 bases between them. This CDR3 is CASSVDGTNYNEQFF. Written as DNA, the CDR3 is TGTGCCAGCAGCGTAGATGGGACAAACTACAATGAGCAGTTCTTC. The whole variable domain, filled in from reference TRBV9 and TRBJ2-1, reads DSGVTQTPKHLITATGQRVTLRCSPRSGDLSVYWYQQSLDQGLQFLIQYYNGEERAKGNILERFSAQQFPDLHSELNLSSLELGDSALYFCASSVDGTNYNEQFFGPGTRLTVL.

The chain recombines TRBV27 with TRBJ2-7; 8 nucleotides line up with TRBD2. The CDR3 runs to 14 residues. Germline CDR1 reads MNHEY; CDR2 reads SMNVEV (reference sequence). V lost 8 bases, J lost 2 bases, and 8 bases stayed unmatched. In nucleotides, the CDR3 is TGTGCCAGCTCGTCCGGGACTAGGACCTACGAGCAGTACTTC. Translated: CASSSGTRTYEQYF.

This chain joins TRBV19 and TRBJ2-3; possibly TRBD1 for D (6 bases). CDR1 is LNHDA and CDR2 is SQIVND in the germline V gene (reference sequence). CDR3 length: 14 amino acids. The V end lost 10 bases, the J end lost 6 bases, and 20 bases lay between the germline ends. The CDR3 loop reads CATSESDRGDTQYF. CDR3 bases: TGTGCCACCTCAGAAAGTGATAGGGGGGATACGCAGTATTTT.

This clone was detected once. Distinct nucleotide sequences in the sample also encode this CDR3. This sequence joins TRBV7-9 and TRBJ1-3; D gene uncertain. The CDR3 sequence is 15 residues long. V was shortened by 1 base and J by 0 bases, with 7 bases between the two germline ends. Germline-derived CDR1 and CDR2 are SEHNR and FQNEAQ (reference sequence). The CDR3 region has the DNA TGTGCCAGCAGCTTAGTGGGGAGCTCTGGAAACACCATATATTTT. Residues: CASSLVGSSGNTIYF.

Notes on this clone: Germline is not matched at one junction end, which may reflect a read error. The CDR3 region is CASSERRTSGTEYF. In nucleotides, the CDR3 is TGTGCCAGCAGTGAACGTCGGACTAGCGGGACCGAGTACTTC. V and J are TRBV6-1 and TRBJ2-5; TRBD2 matches 12 bases. Germline V gene sequence: CDR1 MNHNS, CDR2 SASEGT. The CDR3 is 14 amino acids.

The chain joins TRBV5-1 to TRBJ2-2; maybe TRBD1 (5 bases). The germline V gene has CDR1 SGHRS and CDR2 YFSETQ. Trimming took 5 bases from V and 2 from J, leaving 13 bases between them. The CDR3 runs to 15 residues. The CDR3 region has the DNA TGCGCCAGCAGTCTCTTGGGGCATAACACCGGGGAGCTGTTTTTT. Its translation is CASSLLGHNTGELFF.